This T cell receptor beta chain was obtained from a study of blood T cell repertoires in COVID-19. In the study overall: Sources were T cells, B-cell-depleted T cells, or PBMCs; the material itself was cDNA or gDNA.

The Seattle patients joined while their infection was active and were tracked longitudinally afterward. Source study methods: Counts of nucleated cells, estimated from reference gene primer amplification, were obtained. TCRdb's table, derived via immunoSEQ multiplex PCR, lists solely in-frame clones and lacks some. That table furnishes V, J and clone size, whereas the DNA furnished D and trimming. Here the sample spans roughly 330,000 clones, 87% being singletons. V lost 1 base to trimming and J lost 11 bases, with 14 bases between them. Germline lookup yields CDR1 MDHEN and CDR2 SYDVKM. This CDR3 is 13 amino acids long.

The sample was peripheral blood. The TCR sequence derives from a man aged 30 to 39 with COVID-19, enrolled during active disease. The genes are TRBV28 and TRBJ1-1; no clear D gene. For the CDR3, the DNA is TGTGCCAGCAGTTTATATGGAGAAACCAAGGCTTTCTTT. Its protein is CASSLYGETKAFF.